One sample yielded the 25 T cell receptor beta chains listed below, sequenced in a study of T cell responses to AZD1222 COVID-19 vaccine. TCRdb keeps only in-frame clones here, not all; method: immunoSEQ multiplex PCR. The data contain around 260,000 clones, over 90% of them seen just once; the ten biggest clones take up about 0.5%. Specimen: peripheral blood, collected on day 0 of AZD1222 vaccination. Receptor source: an adult in good health.

The chain carries TRBV13 and TRBJ1-1; D uncertain. Germline-derived CDR1 and CDR2 are PRHDT and FYEKMQ (reference sequence). Trimming shortened V by 0 bases and J by 11 bases, and 19 bases separated the two germline ends. This CDR3 is built from 15 residues. The CDR3 nucleotides read TGTGCCAGCAGCTTAGGCGGCACCCCTAACTCTCTGGCTTTCTTT. The encoded protein is CASSLGGTPNSLAFF.

This chain joins TRBV10-2 and TRBJ2-7, with D tentatively TRBD1 or TRBD2 (5 bases each). Germline V gene lookup returns CDR1 WSHSY and CDR2 SAAADI. This CDR3 contains 13 residues. V lost 3 bases and J lost 5, with 11 bases in between. CDR3 protein: CASSDWGSHEQYF. CDR3 DNA: TGCGCCAGCAGTGACTGGGGGTCCCACGAGCAGTACTTC.

The gene calls are TRBV7-3 and TRBJ2-7; TRBD1 matches 10 bases. J was trimmed by 6 bases and V by 4 bases; bases with no gene match: 6. The V gene's germline CDR1 is SGHTA and CDR2 FQGTGA. The length of the CDR3 is 14 residues. The CDR3 protein is CASSSDRGLAEQYF. CDR3 bases: TGTGCCAGCAGCTCCGACAGGGGGCTGGCCGAGCAGTACTTC.

The genes are TRBV19 and TRBJ1-2, with TRBD1 matching 11 bases. V shed 10 bases and J 3 bases; nucleotides not matched to a gene: 4. The CDR3 is 13 residues long. The germline V gene has CDR1 LNHDA and CDR2 SQIVND (reference sequence). The CDR3 DNA reads as TGTGCCACCCAGGGACAGGGGGACTATGGCTACACCTTC. Translating gives CATQGQGDYGYTF.

The chain is built from TRBV7-9 and TRBJ2-2; the match to TRBD1 covers 7 bases. This CDR3 is built from 13 residues. V trimming: 5 bases; J trimming: 5 bases; junction bases outside the gene matches: 2. CDR1 and CDR2 (germline): SEHNR, FQNEAQ (reference sequence). CDR3 nucleotide sequence: TGTGCCAGCAGCACGACAGGGACCGGGGAGCTGTTTTTT. This gives the protein CASSTTGTGELFF.

The rearrangement links TRBV2 to TRBJ1-1; 8 positions match TRBD1. V dropped 7 bases and J dropped 2; count of bases not matched to a gene: 9. Germline CDR1 SNHLY, CDR2 FYNNEI. The CDR3 is 15 residues long. CDR3: CASNLETGVNTEAFF. The CDR3 coding sequence is TGTGCCAGCAACCTCGAGACAGGGGTCAACACTGAAGCTTTCTTT.

This clone was observed a single time. The chain employs TRBV28 and TRBJ2-7, with D perhaps assigned TRBD1 or TRBD2 (5 bases each). Between the trimmed V and J ends, which lost 3 bases and 3 bases, there was a span of 15 bases. This CDR3 has 15 residues. Germline CDR1 MDHEN, CDR2 SYDVKM. The CDR3 is CASSLGPGHLYEQYF. CDR3 DNA sequence: TGTGCCAGCAGTTTGGGACCCGGACATCTCTACGAGCAGTACTTC.

The chain carries TRBV12-3 or TRBV12-4 and TRBJ2-1; TRBD1 might be the D (5 bases). The V end was cut by 7 bases, the J end by 13 bases, with 20 bases between. The CDR3 sequence is 13 residues long. The CDR3 DNA sequence: TGTGCCAGCACTTCGACAGCGAGAACAATCCAGTTCTTC. This translates into CASTSTARTIQFF.

J is TRBJ1-3 and V is TRBV7-9, with D perhaps TRBD1 (5 bases). V lost 1 base and J 4 bases, leaving 20 bases between the germline ends. The CDR3 runs to 18 residues. The germline CDR1 and CDR2 sequences are SEHNR and FQNEAQ (reference sequence). This CDR3 is CASSLVLGGGAGGNTIYF. For the CDR3, the DNA is TGTGCCAGCAGCTTAGTCCTCGGGGGAGGGGCCGGCGGAAACACCATATATTTT.

The genes are TRBV11-2 and TRBJ1-6; 7 bases are a match to TRBD1. Per germline, CDR1 SGHAT and CDR2 FQNNGV. The length of the CDR3 is 16 residues. V dropped 5 bases and J dropped 10; count of bases not matched to a gene: 14. The CDR3 region has the DNA TGTGCCAGCAGCCGGGGACAGATACTTATAGAATCACCCCTCCACTTT. Protein product: CASSRGQILIESPLHF.

The chain joins TRBV9 to TRBJ2-1, with D uncertain. Trimming removed 4 bases from V and 2 bases from J, with 16 bases in between. The germline V gene has CDR1 SGDLS and CDR2 YYNGEE. The CDR3 is made up of 16 amino acids. The CDR3 nucleotides read TGTGCCAGCAGCCCCGAAGATGGAGATGCCTACAATGAGCAGTTCTTC. Protein sequence: CASSPEDGDAYNEQFF.

The V call is TRBV4-3, the J call TRBJ2-2; the match to TRBD2 covers 9 bases. The V gene's germline CDR1 is LGHNA and CDR2 YSLEER. The CDR3 is 17 amino acids. V gave up 2 bases and J gave up 4 bases; unmatched junction bases: 8. CDR3 residues: CASSQISGSWTTGELFF. The CDR3 coding sequence is TGCGCCAGCAGCCAAATTAGCGGGAGTTGGACCACCGGGGAGCTGTTTTTT.

The rearrangement uses TRBV27 and TRBJ1-3; TRBD1 aligns across 10 bases. Germline V CDR1 and CDR2: MNHEY, SMNVEV (reference sequence). V shed 8 bases and J 1 base; nucleotides not matched to a gene: 8. CDR3 length equals 16 residues. This CDR3 reads CASSRTGGGSGNTIYF. The CDR3 nucleotides are TGTGCCAGCTCTCGGACAGGGGGGGGATCTGGAAACACCATATATTTT.

V usage is TRBV18 and J usage is TRBJ2-2; D possibly matches TRBD1 or TRBD2 (5 bases each). This CDR3 has 16 amino acids. V was shortened by 0 bases and J by 4 bases, with 12 bases between the two germline ends. The V gene's germline CDR1 is KGHSH and CDR2 LQKENI. CDR3 region: CASSPPPGQVTGELFF. As DNA, the CDR3 is TGTGCCAGCTCACCACCTCCGGGGCAGGTCACCGGGGAGCTGTTTTTT.

V gene TRBV7-2 combines with J gene TRBJ1-2; D may be TRBD1 (6 bases). This CDR3 has 12 amino acids. V lost 4 bases to trimming and J lost 8 bases, with 11 bases between them. Germline loops: CDR1 SGHTA, CDR2 FQGNSA. The CDR3 sequence is CASSSQGYGYTF. DNA of the CDR3: TGTGCCAGCAGCTCGCAGGGGTACGGCTACACCTTC.

This chain connects TRBV19 to TRBJ2-1; 10 nucleotides line up with TRBD2. The length of the CDR3 is 15 residues. Germline V lookup: CDR1 LNHDA, CDR2 SQIVND (reference sequence). The J segment lost 10 bases and the V segment lost 8 bases, leaving 14 bases of the junction unmatched. The CDR3 DNA reads as TGTGCCAGTTCTAGCCTAGCGGGAGATATGTCGGAGCAGTTCTTC. This gives the protein CASSSLAGDMSEQFF. Variable domain in full (rest from reference TRBV19 and TRBJ2-1): DGGITQSPKYLFRKEGQNVTLSCEQNLNHDAMYWYRQDPGQGLRLIYYSQIVNDFQKGDIAEGYSVSREKKESFPLTVTSAQKNPTAFYLCASSSLAGDMSEQFFGPGTRLTVL.

CDR3 nucleotides: TGTGCCAGCAGTCGTAGACTAGCGGGGGGGCAAGAGACCCAGTACTTC. Protein product: CASSRRLAGGQETQYF. The V and J genes are TRBV3-1 (or the pseudogene TRBV3-2) and TRBJ2-5; TRBD2 matches 14 bases. The germline V gene encodes CDR1 LGHDT and CDR2 YNNKEL (reference sequence). V was clipped by 6 bases and J by 2 bases; unmatched bases: 5. The CDR3 runs 16 residues.

This clone was recorded only once. The chain recombines TRBV7-8 with TRBJ1-1; D may be TRBD1 (6 bases). V gave up 5 bases and J gave up 1 base, with 14 bases separating them. From germline, CDR1 is SGHVS and CDR2 FQNEAQ. This CDR3 has 15 amino acids. In DNA, the CDR3 is TGTGCCAGCAGCCTATCTCAGGGGCAGAACACTGAAGCTTTCTTT. Encoded protein: CASSLSQGQNTEAFF.

J is TRBJ1-2 and V is TRBV2, with D unclear. In germline, CDR1 is SNHLY, CDR2 FYNNEI. The CDR3 spans 15 residues. V was shortened by 1 base and J by 0 bases, with 9 bases between the two germline ends. Here the CDR3 DNA reads TGTGCCAGCAGTGAAGGGGTCAGATCTAACTATGGCTACACCTTC. It translates to CASSEGVRSNYGYTF.

The V and J genes are TRBV2 and TRBJ1-5, with D tentatively TRBD1 (5 bases). V was shortened by 5 bases and J by 6 bases, with 8 bases between the two germline ends. From germline, CDR1 is SNHLY and CDR2 FYNNEI. The CDR3 has 12 residues. This CDR3 reads CASSKGFQPQHF. The CDR3 DNA reads as TGTGCCAGCAGTAAGGGGTTTCAGCCCCAGCATTTT.

This chain's CDR3 is CASQQQGKGANVLTF. The CDR3 bases are TGTGCCAGCCAGCAACAGGGAAAGGGGGCCAACGTCCTGACTTTC. This chain uses TRBV5-4 with TRBJ2-6; possible D gene TRBD1, 6 bases. The V and J ends lost 7 bases and 4 bases respectively, with 15 bases between them. This CDR3 region has 15 residues. Germline V gives CDR1 SGHNT, CDR2 YYREEE (reference sequence).

The chain links TRBV2 to TRBJ2-5; TRBD2 aligns across 13 bases. The germline V gene encodes CDR1 SNHLY and CDR2 FYNNEI. The V segment lost 11 bases and the J segment 4 bases; nucleotides outside the gene matches: 7. The CDR3 loop spans 14 amino acids. In DNA, the CDR3 is TGTGCCGGGGGGACTAGCGGGATCCCAGAGACCCAGTACTTC. Its translation is CAGGTSGIPETQYF.

The chain has TRBV6-4 and TRBJ2-1; 12 bases are shared with TRBD2. Germline CDR1 and CDR2: MRHNA and SNTAGT. With 3 bases clipped from V and 5 bases from J, the junction kept 2 bases outside the gene matches. The CDR3 contains 15 residues. The CDR3 DNA reads as TGTGCCAGCAGTGAGACTAGCGGGGGCCACAATGAGCAGTTCTTC. Translation: CASSETSGGHNEQFF.

This chain joins TRBV28 and TRBJ2-3, with D uncertain. CDR1 and CDR2 from the germline V gene are MDHEN and SYDVKM. There are 15 residues in the CDR3. V lost 5 bases, J lost 5 bases, and 17 bases lay in between. The CDR3 DNA follows: TGTGCCAGCAGTCTGCCTAAGGGCGCCGTAGATACGCAGTATTTT. Protein sequence: CASSLPKGAVDTQYF.

The chain links TRBV5-4 to TRBJ2-2; 8 bases map to TRBD2. The CDR3 is 15 amino acids. Germline lookup yields CDR1 SGHNT and CDR2 YYREEE (reference sequence). J lost 4 bases, V lost 6 bases, and 8 bases had no gene match. The CDR3 DNA reads TGTGCCAGCACCCCCAGCGGGGGCCCCACCGGGGAGCTGTTTTTT. It specifies CASTPSGGPTGELFF.